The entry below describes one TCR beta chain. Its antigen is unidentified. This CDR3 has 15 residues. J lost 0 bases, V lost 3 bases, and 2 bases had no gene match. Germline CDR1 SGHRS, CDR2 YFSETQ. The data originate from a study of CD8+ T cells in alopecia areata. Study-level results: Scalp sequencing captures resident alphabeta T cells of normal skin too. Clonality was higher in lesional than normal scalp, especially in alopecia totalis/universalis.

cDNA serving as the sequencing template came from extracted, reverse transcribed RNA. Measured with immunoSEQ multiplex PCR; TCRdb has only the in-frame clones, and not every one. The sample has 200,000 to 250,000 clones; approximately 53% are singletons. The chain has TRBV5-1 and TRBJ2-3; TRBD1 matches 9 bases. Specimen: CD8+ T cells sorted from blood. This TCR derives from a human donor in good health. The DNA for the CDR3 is TGCGCCAGCAGCTCCGGGACAGGGAGCACAGATACGCAGTATTTT. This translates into CASSSGTGSTDTQYF.